This T cell receptor beta chain was retrieved from a study of cytomegalovirus exposure and HLA in healthy donors. The study, taken as a whole, reports: Data from an earlier analysis indicated that most TCR beta V segments were productive either about 90% or about 30% of the time. Across donors, presence/absence analyses took sequencing depth to be roughly uniform. Later genetic work tied a missense DCLRE1C variant to beta-chain V and J trimming.

The primer mix had 60 Vbeta and 13 Jbeta primers. Profiling relied on immunoSEQ multiplex PCR, and the TCRdb table lists in-frame clones only, not all of them. The table has hundreds of thousands of clones, roughly 79% seen once; the top ten hold about 0.58%. Of note for this clone: Its antigen is undetermined.

The CDR3 spans 17 residues. Germline V gene data show CDR1 as SGHRS and CDR2 as YFSETQ. Trimming removed 1 base from V and 1 base from J, with 17 bases in between. Donors in the study were healthy people who gave bone marrow. This receptor was identified in a woman aged 35 to 49 in good health and CMV-seronegative. The V call is TRBV5-1, the J call TRBJ1-1; D might be TRBD1 (6 bases). The specimen sequenced was PBMCs. This CDR3 is CASSLIYRVPENTEAFF. The CDR3 DNA reads TGCGCCAGCAGCTTGATTTACAGGGTTCCTGAGAACACTGAAGCTTTCTTT.